The 9 T cell receptor beta chains below were found in one sample sequenced in a study of blood T cell repertoires in COVID-19. Only in-frame clones appear in the TCRdb table, and some are missing; sequencing was by immunoSEQ multiplex PCR. The sample shows about 86,000 clones, roughly 80% of them seen only once. Sequencing was done on a sample of peripheral blood. The receptors were sampled from a man in his sixties or seventies with acute or convalescent COVID-19.

V gene TRBV5-6 combines with J gene TRBJ1-5, with a weak D call TRBD1 (5 bases). The V end was cut by 4 bases, the J end by 6 bases, with 11 bases between. CDR3 length equals 13 residues. The germline V gene encodes CDR1 SGHDT and CDR2 YYEEEE. The CDR3 DNA sequence: TGTGCCAGCAGCCATTTGGGGGGTCAGCCCCAGCATTTT. It translates to CASSHLGGQPQHF.

This clone turned up a few times. The chain recombines TRBV3-1 (or the pseudogene TRBV3-2) with TRBJ2-5; possible D gene TRBD2, 6 bases. The V gene lost 4 bases and the J gene lost 1 base, with 7 bases spanning the gap. There are 13 residues in the CDR3. Germline loops: CDR1 LGHDT, CDR2 YNNKEL (reference sequence). The CDR3 here is CASSRDFQETQYF. DNA of the CDR3: TGTGCCAGCAGCCGGGACTTCCAAGAGACCCAGTACTTC.

The CDR3 DNA reads TGTGCCACCAGTGCAGGGGCATTAAGCAATCAGCCCCAGCATTTT. It encodes CATSAGALSNQPQHF. The chain uses TRBV15 and TRBJ1-5; tentatively, D is TRBD1 (6 bases). This CDR3 is built from 15 residues. The V gene lost 6 bases and the J gene lost 1 base, with 13 bases spanning the gap. Per the germline V gene, CDR1 is LNHNV and CDR2 is YYDKDF (reference sequence).

The chain employs TRBV28 and TRBJ2-7, with D possibly TRBD1 on 6 matching bases. V shed 5 bases and J shed 6 bases, with 11 bases lying between them. Germline values: CDR1 MDHEN, CDR2 SYDVKM. The CDR3 has 12 residues. The CDR3 region has the DNA TGTGCCAGCAGTGGGGGCATTCGCGAGCAGTACTTC. This codes for CASSGGIREQYF.

This chain uses TRBV5-1 with TRBJ1-6; D might be TRBD1 (6 bases). V was pared by 0 bases and J by 6 bases, with 16 bases between. This CDR3 has 17 amino acids. Germline loops: CDR1 SGHRS, CDR2 YFSETQ. CDR3 sequence reads: CASSLVAGVGINSPLHF. The CDR3 bases are TGCGCCAGCAGCTTGGTAGCAGGGGTCGGAATTAATTCACCCCTCCACTTT.

The V gene is TRBV3-1 (or the pseudogene TRBV3-2), the J gene TRBJ1-1; D is possibly TRBD1 (6 bases). This CDR3 comprises 14 residues. V lost 0 bases and J 7 bases, leaving 12 bases between the germline ends. Germline values: CDR1 LGHDT, CDR2 YNNKEL (reference sequence). CDR3 in amino acids: CASSQDNRAGEAFF. The CDR3 region has the DNA TGTGCCAGCAGCCAAGATAACAGGGCCGGTGAAGCTTTCTTT.

Worth noting for this clone: The DNA is left out, because the CDR3 cannot be placed on it with certainty; the CDR3 is given as TCRdb lists it. This rearrangement joins TRBV19 to TRBJ1-2. Ends included, the CDR3 has 16 residues. Germline lookup yields CDR1 LNHDA and CDR2 SQIVND (reference sequence). CDR3: CASTSGGLIQNYGYTF.

This clone was picked up a small number of times. This CDR3 is also generated by other DNA sequences in the sample. The chain couples TRBV5-4 to TRBJ1-4; TRBD1 aligns across 10 bases. The germline V gene has CDR1 SGHNT and CDR2 YYREEE (reference sequence). Trimming cost V 4 bases and J 2 bases; bases outside gene matches: 2. The length of the CDR3 is 15 residues. CDR3 nucleotides: TGTGCCAGCAGCGGGGGACAGGGGACTAATGAAAAACTGTTTTTT. This sequence encodes CASSGGQGTNEKLFF.

The V call is TRBV14, the J call TRBJ2-5, with D possibly TRBD2 on 6 matching bases. The CDR3 spans 13 residues. The ends were cut back, 5 bases at V and 5 bases at J, with 12 bases in the middle. Looked up from germline, CDR1 is SGHDN and CDR2 is FVKESK. CDR3 coding DNA: TGTGCCAGCAGCTGGAGGGGTTGGGAGACCCAGTACTTC. This codes for CASSWRGWETQYF.